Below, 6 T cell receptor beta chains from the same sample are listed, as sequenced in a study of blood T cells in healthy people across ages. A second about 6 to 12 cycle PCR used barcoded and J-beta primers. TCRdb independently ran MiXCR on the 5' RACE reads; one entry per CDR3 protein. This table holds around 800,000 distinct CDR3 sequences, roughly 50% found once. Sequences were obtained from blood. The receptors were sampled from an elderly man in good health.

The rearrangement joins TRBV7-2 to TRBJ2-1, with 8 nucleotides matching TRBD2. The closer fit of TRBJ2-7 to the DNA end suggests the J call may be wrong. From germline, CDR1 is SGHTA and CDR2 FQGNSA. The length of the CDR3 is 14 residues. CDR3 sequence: CASSRLALYNEQYF. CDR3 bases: TGTGCCAGCAGCCGACTAGCGTTGTACAATGAGCAGTACTTC.

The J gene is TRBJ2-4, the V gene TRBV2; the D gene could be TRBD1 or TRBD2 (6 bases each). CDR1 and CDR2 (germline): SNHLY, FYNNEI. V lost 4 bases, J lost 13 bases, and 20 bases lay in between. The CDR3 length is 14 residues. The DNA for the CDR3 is TGTGCCAGCAGTGGAGGGGGAGGACCTCTCCAGCAGTACTTC. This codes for CASSGGGGPLQQYF.

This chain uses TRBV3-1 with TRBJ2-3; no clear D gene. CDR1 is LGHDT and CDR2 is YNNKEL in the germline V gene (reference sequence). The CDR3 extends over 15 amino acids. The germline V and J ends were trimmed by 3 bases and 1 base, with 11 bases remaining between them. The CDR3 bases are TGTGCCAGCAGCCAGAACGTGGTCGGCACAGATACGCAGTATTTT. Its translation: CASSQNVVGTDTQYF.

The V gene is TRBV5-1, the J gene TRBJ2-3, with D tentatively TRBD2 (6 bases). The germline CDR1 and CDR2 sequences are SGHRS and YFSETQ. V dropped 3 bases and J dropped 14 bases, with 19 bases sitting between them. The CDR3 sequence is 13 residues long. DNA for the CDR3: TGCGCCAGCAGCTGGGAGGCCCACAGATACGCGTATTTT. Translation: CASSWEAHRYAYF.

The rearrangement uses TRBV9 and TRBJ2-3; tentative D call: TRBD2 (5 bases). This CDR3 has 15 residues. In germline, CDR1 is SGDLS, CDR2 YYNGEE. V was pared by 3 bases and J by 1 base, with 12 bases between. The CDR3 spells CASSGSGVGTDTQYF. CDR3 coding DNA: TGTGCCAGCAGCGGTTCCGGGGTCGGCACAGATACGCAGTATTTT. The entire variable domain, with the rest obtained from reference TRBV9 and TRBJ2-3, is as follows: DSGVTQTPKHLITATGQRVTLRCSPRSGDLSVYWYQQSLDQGLQFLIQYYNGEERAKGNILERFSAQQFPDLHSELNLSSLELGDSALYFCASSGSGVGTDTQYFGPGTRLTVL.

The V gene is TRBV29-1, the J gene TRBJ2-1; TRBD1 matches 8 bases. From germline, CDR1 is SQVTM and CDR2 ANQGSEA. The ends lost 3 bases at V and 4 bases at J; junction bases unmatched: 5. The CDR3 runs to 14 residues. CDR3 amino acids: CSVDFGTGYNEQFF. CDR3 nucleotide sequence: TGCAGCGTTGATTTTGGGACAGGTTACAATGAGCAGTTCTTC.